A single sample is the source of the 4 T cell receptor beta chains below, sequenced in a study of blood T cell repertoires in COVID-19. The repertoire was sequenced with immunoSEQ multiplex PCR; TCRdb's copy has only in-frame clones and lacks some. The sample includes 150,000 or so clones, about 80% of them seen just once. The sample consisted of peripheral blood. Source of these receptors: a human donor in a cohort sampled during active COVID-19.

This chain connects TRBV5-1 to TRBJ2-3; 9 bases align to TRBD1. V was pared by 4 bases and J by 3 bases, with 9 bases of the junction left unmatched. Germline values: CDR1 SGHRS, CDR2 YFSETQ. The CDR3 is 16 amino acids. Written as DNA, the CDR3 is TGCGCCAGCAGCCCCGGGGGACAGGGATATACAGATACGCAGTATTTT. Its translation: CASSPGGQGYTDTQYF.

The CDR3 sequence: CASSTPSRQTGNYGYTF. The DNA of the CDR3 is TGTGCCAGCAGTACGCCATCCCGACAGACTGGGAACTATGGCTACACCTTC. The chain is built from TRBV28 and TRBJ1-2; weak D call: TRBD1 (5 bases). V lost 5 bases to trimming and J lost 2 bases, with 21 bases between them. The germline V gene has CDR1 MDHEN and CDR2 SYDVKM. The CDR3 is 17 residues long.

CDR3 sequence: CATSSGGAGETQYF. Here the CDR3 DNA reads TGCGCCACCTCAAGTGGGGGGGCCGGGGAGACCCAGTACTTC. This sequence joins TRBV4-1 and TRBJ2-5; TRBD2 is a possible D gene (7 bases). CDR1 MGHRA and CDR2 YSYEKL come from the germline V gene. V shed 10 bases and J shed 5 bases, with 20 bases lying between them. This CDR3 is built from 14 residues.

As concerns this clone: At one end, the junction sequence differs from germline, possibly due to a read error. The chain joins TRBV19 to TRBJ1-3, with D unclear. Germline V gene sequence: CDR1 LNHDA, CDR2 SQIVND (reference sequence). This CDR3 has 11 residues. CDR3 nucleotides: TGTGCCAGTAGTATTGGAGACACCATATATTTT. It yields the protein CASSIGDTIYF.